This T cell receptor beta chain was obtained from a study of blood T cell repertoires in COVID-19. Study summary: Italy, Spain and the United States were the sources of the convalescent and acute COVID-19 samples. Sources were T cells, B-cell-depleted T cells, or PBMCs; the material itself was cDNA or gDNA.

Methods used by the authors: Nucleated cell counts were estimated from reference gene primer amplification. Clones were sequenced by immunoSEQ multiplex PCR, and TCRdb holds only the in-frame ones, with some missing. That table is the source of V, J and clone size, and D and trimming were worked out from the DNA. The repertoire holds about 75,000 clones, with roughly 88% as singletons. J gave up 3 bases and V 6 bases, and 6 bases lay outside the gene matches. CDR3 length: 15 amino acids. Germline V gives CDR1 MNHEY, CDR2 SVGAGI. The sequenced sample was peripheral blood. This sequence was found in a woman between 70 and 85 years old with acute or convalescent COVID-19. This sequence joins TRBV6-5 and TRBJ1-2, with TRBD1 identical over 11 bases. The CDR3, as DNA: TGTGCCAGCAGGACCGGGACAGGGGGGCACTATGGCTACACCTTC. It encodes CASRTGTGGHYGYTF.